Given below is one TCR beta chain in context. The antigen remains unidentified. These data originate in a study of CD8 T cells in Susac syndrome. Broader study findings: The study acknowledged a relatively small number of individuals in its TCR sequencing and HLA analysis.

Trimming removed 5 bases from V and 5 bases from J, with 18 bases in between. The V gene's germline CDR1 is SQVTM and CDR2 ANQGSEA. The CDR3 loop spans 15 amino acids. Reverse transcription of roughly 0.45 to 1 ug RNA was carried out with random hexamers. Multiplex immunoSEQ PCR targeted 54 Vbeta and 13 Jbeta TCR beta segments. TCRdb re-analysed the immunoSEQ multiplex PCR reads in MiXCR, keeping a single row per CDR3 protein. This table holds fewer than 350,000 distinct CDR3 sequences, 75% to 85% found once. The sequenced sample consisted of CD8+ T cells from PBMCs. This clonotype was sampled from a human donor with multiple sclerosis. The chain joins TRBV29-1 to TRBJ2-2; tentatively, D is TRBD1 or TRBD2 (7 bases each). In nucleotides, the CDR3 is TGCAGCGTTCACGGCCAGGGGGGGATGACCGGGGAGCTGTTTTTT. Encoded protein: CSVHGQGGMTGELFF.